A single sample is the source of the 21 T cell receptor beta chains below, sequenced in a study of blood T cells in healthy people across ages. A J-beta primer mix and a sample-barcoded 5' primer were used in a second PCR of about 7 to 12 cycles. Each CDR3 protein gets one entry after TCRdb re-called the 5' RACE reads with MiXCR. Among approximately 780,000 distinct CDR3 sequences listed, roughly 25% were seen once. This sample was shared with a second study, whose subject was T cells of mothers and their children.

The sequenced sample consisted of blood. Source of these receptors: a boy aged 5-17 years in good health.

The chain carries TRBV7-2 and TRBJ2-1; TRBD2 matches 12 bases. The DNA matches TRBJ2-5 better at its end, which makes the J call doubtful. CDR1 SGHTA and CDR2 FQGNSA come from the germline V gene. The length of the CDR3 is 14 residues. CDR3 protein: CASSPTSGGPTQYF. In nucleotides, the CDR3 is TGTGCCAGCAGCCCCACTAGCGGGGGGCCGACCCAGTACTTC.

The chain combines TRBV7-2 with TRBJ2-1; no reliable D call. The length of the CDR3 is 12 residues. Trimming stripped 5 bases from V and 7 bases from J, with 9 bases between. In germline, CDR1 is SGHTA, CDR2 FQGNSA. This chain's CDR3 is CASSPGTNEQFF. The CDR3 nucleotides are TGTGCCAGCAGCCCCGGAACAAATGAGCAGTTCTTC.

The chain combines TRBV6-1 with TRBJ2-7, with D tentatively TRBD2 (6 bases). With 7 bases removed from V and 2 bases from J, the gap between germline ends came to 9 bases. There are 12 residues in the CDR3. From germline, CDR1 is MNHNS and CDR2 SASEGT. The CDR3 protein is CASTGTAYEQYF. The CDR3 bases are TGTGCCAGCACCGGGACTGCCTACGAGCAGTACTTC.

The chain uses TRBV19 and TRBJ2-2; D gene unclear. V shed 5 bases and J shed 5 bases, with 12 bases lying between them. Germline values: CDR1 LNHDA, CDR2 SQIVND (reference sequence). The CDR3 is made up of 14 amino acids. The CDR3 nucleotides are TGTGCCAGTAGTGACCAAATCGGGACCGGGGAGCTGTTTTTT. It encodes CASSDQIGTGELFF.

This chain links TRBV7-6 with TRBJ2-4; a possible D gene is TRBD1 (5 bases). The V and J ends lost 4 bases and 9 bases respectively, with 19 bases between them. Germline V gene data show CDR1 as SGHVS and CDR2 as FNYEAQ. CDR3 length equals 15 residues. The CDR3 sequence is CASSSIKGPQGIQYF. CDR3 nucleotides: TGTGCCAGCAGCTCCATAAAGGGGCCCCAGGGCATTCAGTACTTC.

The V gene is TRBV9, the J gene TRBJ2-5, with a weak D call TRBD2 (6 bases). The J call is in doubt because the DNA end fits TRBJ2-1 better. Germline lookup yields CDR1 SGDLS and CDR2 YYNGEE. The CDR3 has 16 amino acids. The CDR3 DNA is TGTGCCAGCAGCGTAGAAGCGGGCGTCGCCTACAATGAGCAGTTCTTC. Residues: CASSVEAGVAYNEQFF.

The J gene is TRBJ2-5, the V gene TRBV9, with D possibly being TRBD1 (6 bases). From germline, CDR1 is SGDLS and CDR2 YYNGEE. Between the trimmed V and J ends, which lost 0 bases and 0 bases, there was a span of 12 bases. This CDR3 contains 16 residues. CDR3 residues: CASSVDTGLYQETQYF. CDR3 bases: TGTGCCAGCAGCGTAGACACAGGGTTGTACCAAGAGACCCAGTACTTC.

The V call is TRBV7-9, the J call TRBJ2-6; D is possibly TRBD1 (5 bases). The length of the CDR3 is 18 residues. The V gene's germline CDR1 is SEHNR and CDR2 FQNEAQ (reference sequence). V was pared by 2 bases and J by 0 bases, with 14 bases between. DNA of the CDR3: TGTGCCAGCAGCTTACGTGCAGGGCTAAGCTCTGGGGCCAACGTCCTGACTTTC. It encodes CASSLRAGLSSGANVLTF.

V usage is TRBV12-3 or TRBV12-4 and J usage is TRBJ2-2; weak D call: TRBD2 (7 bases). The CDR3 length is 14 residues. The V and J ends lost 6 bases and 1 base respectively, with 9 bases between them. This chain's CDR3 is CASRGGLNTGELFF. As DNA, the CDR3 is TGTGCCAGCAGGGGGGGGCTGAACACCGGGGAGCTGTTTTTT.

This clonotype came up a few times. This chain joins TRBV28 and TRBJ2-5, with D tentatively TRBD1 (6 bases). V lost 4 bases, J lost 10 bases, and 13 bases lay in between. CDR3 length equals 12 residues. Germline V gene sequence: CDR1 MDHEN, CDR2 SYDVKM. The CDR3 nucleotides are TGTGCCAGCAGTTGGGACATTAACCACCAGTACTTC. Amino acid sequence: CASSWDINHQYF.

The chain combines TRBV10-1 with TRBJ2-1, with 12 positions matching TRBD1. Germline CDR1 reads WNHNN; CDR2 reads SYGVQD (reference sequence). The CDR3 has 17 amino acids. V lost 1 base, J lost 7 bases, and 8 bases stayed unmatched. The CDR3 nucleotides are TGCGCCAGCAGTGAGTTTTTAGGGACAGGGGGCTGGAATGAGCAGTTCTTC. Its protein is CASSEFLGTGGWNEQFF.

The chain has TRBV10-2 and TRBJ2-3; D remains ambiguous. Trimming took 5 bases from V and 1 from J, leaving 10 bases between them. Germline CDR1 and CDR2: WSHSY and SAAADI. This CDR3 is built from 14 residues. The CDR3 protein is CASSTWGGTDTQYF. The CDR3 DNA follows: TGCGCCAGCAGTACCTGGGGTGGCACAGATACGCAGTATTTT.

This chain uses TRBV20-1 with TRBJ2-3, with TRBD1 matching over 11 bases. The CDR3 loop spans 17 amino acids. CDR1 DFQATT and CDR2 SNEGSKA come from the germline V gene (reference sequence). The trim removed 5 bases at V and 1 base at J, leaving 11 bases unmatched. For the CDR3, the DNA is TGCAGTGCTCTCCAAATAAGGACAGGGGGCCGCACAGATACGCAGTATTTT. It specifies CSALQIRTGGRTDTQYF.

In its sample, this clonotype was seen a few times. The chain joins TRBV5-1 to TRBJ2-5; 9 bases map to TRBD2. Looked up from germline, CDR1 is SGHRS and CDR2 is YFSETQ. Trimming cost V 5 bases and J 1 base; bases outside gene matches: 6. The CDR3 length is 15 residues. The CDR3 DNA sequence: TGCGCCAGCAGGAGGGTTAGCGGGAGCCAAGAGACCCAGTACTTC. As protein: CASRRVSGSQETQYF.

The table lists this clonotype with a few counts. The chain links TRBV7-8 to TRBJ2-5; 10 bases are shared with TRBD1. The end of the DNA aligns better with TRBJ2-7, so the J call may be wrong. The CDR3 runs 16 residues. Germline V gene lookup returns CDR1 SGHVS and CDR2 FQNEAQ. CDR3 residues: CASSLAGGQGFYEQYF. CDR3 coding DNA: TGTGCCAGCAGCTTAGCCGGGGGACAGGGGTTCTACGAGCAGTACTTC.

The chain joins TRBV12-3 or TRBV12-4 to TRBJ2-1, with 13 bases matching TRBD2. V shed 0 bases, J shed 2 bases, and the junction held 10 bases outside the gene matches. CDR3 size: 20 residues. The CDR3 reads CASSLALSRLAGGTYNEQFF. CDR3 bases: TGTGCCAGCAGTTTAGCCCTCTCTCGACTAGCGGGGGGTACCTACAATGAGCAGTTCTTC.

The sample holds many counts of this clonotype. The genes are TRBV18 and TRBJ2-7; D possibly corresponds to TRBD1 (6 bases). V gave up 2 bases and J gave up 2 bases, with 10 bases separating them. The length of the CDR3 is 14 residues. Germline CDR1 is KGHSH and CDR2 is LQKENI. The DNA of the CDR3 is TGTGCCAGCTCACCAGGGGCAGGGGCCTACGAGCAGTACTTC. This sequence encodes CASSPGAGAYEQYF.

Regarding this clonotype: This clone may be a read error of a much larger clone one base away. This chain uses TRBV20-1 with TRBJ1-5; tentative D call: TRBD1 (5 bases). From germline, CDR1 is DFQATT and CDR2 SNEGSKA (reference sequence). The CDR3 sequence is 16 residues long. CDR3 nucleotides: TGCAGTGCTAGCCCGGGGGGGTGGTGGAGCAGTCAGCCCCAGCATTTT. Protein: CSASPGGWWSSQPQHF.

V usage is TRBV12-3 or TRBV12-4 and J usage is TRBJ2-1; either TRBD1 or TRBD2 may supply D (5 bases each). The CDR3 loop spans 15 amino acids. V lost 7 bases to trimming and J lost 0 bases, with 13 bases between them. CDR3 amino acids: CASTRDQSSYNEQFF. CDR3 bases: TGTGCCAGCACGAGGGACCAGAGCTCCTACAATGAGCAGTTCTTC.

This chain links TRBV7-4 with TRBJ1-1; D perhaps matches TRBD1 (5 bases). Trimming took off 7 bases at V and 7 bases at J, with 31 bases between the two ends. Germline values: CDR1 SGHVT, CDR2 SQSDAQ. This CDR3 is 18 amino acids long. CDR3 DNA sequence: TGTGCCAGCACCTCAAACTTGGGGCAGGAGGGGTCAAAGTTTGAAGCTTTCTTT. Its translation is CASTSNLGQEGSKFEAFF. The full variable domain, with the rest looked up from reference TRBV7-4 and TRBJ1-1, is GAGVSQSPRYKVAKRGRDVALRCDSISGHVTLYWYRQTLGQGSEVLTYSQSDAQRDKSGRPSGRFSAERPERSVSTLKIQRTEQGDSAVYLCASTSNLGQEGSKFEAFFGQGTRLTVV.

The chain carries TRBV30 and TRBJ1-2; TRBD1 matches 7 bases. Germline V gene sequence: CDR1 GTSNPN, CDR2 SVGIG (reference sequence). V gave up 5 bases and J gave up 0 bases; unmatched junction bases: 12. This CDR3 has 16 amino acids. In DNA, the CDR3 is TGTGCCTGGTCACTACGTTCCGGGACAGCTAACTATGGCTACACCTTC. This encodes CAWSLRSGTANYGYTF.